This TCR beta chain was obtained from a study of cytomegalovirus exposure and HLA in healthy donors. The wider study: In an earlier analysis, almost 120 million unique TCR beta sequences were found from some 170 million T cells. The study, taken as a whole, reports: Reportedly, diagnosis of cytomegalovirus status by the classifier showed high specificity and sensitivity. In a later analysis, several top co-occurrence clusters appeared linked to parvovirus B19, influenza, CMV and Epstein-Barr virus.

V lost 6 bases and J 7 bases, leaving 16 bases between the germline ends. The CDR3 extends over 15 amino acids. CDR1 MNHEY and CDR2 SVGAGI come from the germline V gene. The PCR employed 60 Vbeta primers together with 13 Jbeta primers. Profiling relied on immunoSEQ multiplex PCR, and the TCRdb table lists in-frame clones only, not all of them. The sample shows 200,000 to 300,000 clones, 82% of them seen only once. Remarks on this clone: The antigen remains unidentified.

The chain is built from TRBV6-5 and TRBJ1-6; D ambiguous. Source material: PBMCs. The receptor comes from a woman aged 40 to 50 in good health and CMV-seropositive. The CDR3 loop reads CASSLGGGVNSPLHF. In DNA, the CDR3 is TGTGCCAGCAGCCTTGGAGGTGGGGTAAATTCACCCCTCCACTTT.